One sample yielded the 22 T cell receptor beta chains listed below, sequenced in a study of metastatic and nonmetastatic thyroid tumors. TCRdb re-called the PCR reads with MiXCR. This sample has 30,000 to 40,000 clones, with 15% to 20% found just once. Until they underwent thyroid surgery, no patient had received any treatment. Sequencing was carried out using blood. The receptor set was obtained from a female donor with papillary thyroid cancer or a benign thyroid nodule (not recorded which). Some clones in this sample may be carry-over from other donors' samples.

The table lists this clone with many counts. This sample includes further DNA sequences coding for the same CDR3. The chain couples TRBV5-5 to TRBJ2-3; D is perhaps TRBD2 (5 bases). The V gene's germline CDR1 is SGHKS and CDR2 YYEKEE (reference sequence). This CDR3 contains 15 residues. V lost 2 bases, J lost 6 bases, and 16 bases lay in between. In DNA form, the CDR3 reads TGTGCCAGCAGCTTAGGCGGCGCACTAGTCGATACGCAGTATTTT. It encodes CASSLGGALVDTQYF.

This chain connects TRBV20-1 to TRBJ2-1; 12 bases fit TRBD2. The CDR3 consists of 16 residues. The germline CDR1 and CDR2 sequences are DFQATT and SNEGSKA (reference sequence). V shed 0 bases and J 9 bases; nucleotides not matched to a gene: 9. The CDR3 loop reads CSARDSTSGRNGEQFF. The CDR3 DNA reads as TGCAGTGCTAGAGATAGCACTAGCGGGAGGAACGGTGAGCAGTTCTTC.

As to this clone: At one of its ends the junction is not consistent with the germline gene, which may arise from a read error. The chain couples TRBV27 to TRBJ2-3, with D unresolved. The CDR3 loop spans 16 amino acids. The germline V gene encodes CDR1 MNHEY and CDR2 SMNVEV (reference sequence). CDR3 sequence reads: CAGSPIDQRSSDTQYF. CDR3 DNA: TGTGCCGGCAGTCCAATAGACCAACGGTCCTCAGATACGCAGTATTTT.

This clone was picked up many times. The chain links TRBV6-2 or TRBV6-3 to TRBJ2-5, with TRBD1 identical over 7 bases. The ends lost 6 bases at V and 4 bases at J; junction bases unmatched: 8. The CDR3 contains 14 residues. Germline loops: CDR1 MNHEY, CDR2 SVGEGT. CDR3: CASRKGALAETQYF. The CDR3 coding sequence is TGTGCCAGCAGAAAGGGGGCCCTAGCAGAGACCCAGTACTTC.

This clone was counted at least ten times. V is TRBV28 and J is TRBJ2-3; D unresolved. Between the trimmed V and J ends, which lost 10 bases and 0 bases, there was a span of 8 bases. Germline V CDR1 and CDR2: MDHEN, SYDVKM. This CDR3 comprises 12 residues. The CDR3 here is CATVPSTDTQYF. Written as DNA, the CDR3 is TGTGCCACCGTGCCTAGCACAGATACGCAGTATTTT.

There are many counts of this clone. The V call is TRBV20-1, the J call TRBJ1-5, with D maybe TRBD1 (5 bases). The ends were cut back, 0 bases at V and 9 bases at J, with 12 bases in the middle. The CDR3 spans 13 residues. Germline lookup yields CDR1 DFQATT and CDR2 SNEGSKA (reference sequence). The CDR3 is CSARDINTGPQHF. DNA for the CDR3: TGCAGTGCTAGAGATATAAACACAGGGCCCCAGCATTTT.

This clone was observed a handful of times. A read error may be the cause here, since a much bigger clone is one base away. Other DNA sequences from this sample encode an identical CDR3 as well. The genes are TRBV2 and TRBJ1-4; D is perhaps TRBD1 (5 bases). V gave up 4 bases and J gave up 8 bases, with 20 bases separating them. The CDR3 runs 16 residues. Germline CDR1 reads SNHLY; CDR2 reads FYNNEI. CDR3 in amino acids: CASSALGRSRGEKLFF. The CDR3 nucleotides are TGTGCCAGCAGTGCCCTTGGTAGATCTCGGGGCGAAAAACTGTTTTTT.

Only a few counts were recorded for this clone. Given a much more abundant clone one base away, this may be a read error. The chain links TRBV7-8 to TRBJ2-3, with 7 bases fitting TRBD2. Germline V CDR1 and CDR2: SGHVS, FQNEAQ. The CDR3 is made up of 17 amino acids. The CDR3 DNA sequence: TGTGCCAGCTCCCCCATGGGTGGTAGCGGGTTCACAGATACGCATTATTTT. Amino acid sequence: CASSPMGGSGFTDTHYF. The variable domain in full, completed from reference TRBV7-8 and TRBJ2-3, reads GAGVSQSPRYKVAKRGQDVALRCDPISGHVSLFWYQQALGQGPEFLTYFQNEAQLDKSGLPSDRFFAERPEGSVSTLKIQRTQQEDSAVYLCASSPMGGSGFTDTHYFGPGTRLTVL.

The CDR3 coding sequence is TGTGCCAGCAGAGGTTCAACGGGGGGTATCATCTACAATGAGCAGTTCTTC. Encoded protein: CASRGSTGGIIYNEQFF. The V call is TRBV27, the J call TRBJ2-1, with TRBD2 matching over 7 bases. Germline V lookup: CDR1 MNHEY, CDR2 SMNVEV (reference sequence). This CDR3 has 17 residues. V dropped 6 bases and J dropped 3; count of bases not matched to a gene: 14.

Notes on this clone: This may be a read error: a much more frequent sequence differs by one nucleotide. The genes are TRBV10-3 and TRBJ1-4; D not certain. Looked up from germline, CDR1 is ENHRY and CDR2 is SYGVKD. The ends were cut back, 10 bases at V and 3 bases at J, with 15 bases in the middle. The CDR3 is 14 amino acids. The CDR3 spells CATSWVSANEKLFF. The CDR3 DNA reads TGTGCCACTTCATGGGTTTCAGCTAATGAAAAACTGTTTTTT.

This clone was counted ten times or more. The rearrangement uses TRBV4-1 and TRBJ1-1, with TRBD1 matching over 11 bases. J lost 5 bases, V lost 4 bases, and 9 bases had no gene match. This CDR3 region has 16 residues. Germline V gene lookup returns CDR1 MGHRA and CDR2 YSYEKL. The chain's CDR3 is CASSPRTGGVITEAFF. Here the CDR3 DNA reads TGCGCCAGCAGCCCTAGGACAGGGGGCGTAATAACTGAAGCTTTCTTT.

By sample share, this clone is medium-sized. In nucleotides, the CDR3 is TGTGCCAGCATCCCTCGGGGGAAAGGTTCACCCCTCCACTTT. Its protein is CASIPRGKGSPLHF. The chain employs TRBV28 and TRBJ1-6; weak D call: TRBD1 (5 bases). Germline V gene sequence: CDR1 MDHEN, CDR2 SYDVKM. V was cut by 7 bases and J by 9 bases, with 16 bases left in between. The CDR3 spans 14 residues.

This clone was counted at least ten times. This chain uses TRBV24-1 with TRBJ2-3; 11 nucleotides match TRBD2. Per germline, CDR1 KGHDR and CDR2 SFDVKD. The CDR3 is 18 amino acids. With 1 base clipped from V and 5 bases from J, the junction kept 10 bases outside the gene matches. CDR3 loop: CATSDFKLAGEGKDTQYF. In DNA form, the CDR3 reads TGTGCCACCAGTGATTTCAAACTAGCGGGAGAAGGTAAAGATACGCAGTATTTT.

Ten or more counts support this clone. A much bigger clone sits one base away, suggesting this may be a read error. This same CDR3 is encoded by further DNA sequences in the sample. This chain connects TRBV12-5 to TRBJ2-3; D is possibly TRBD2 (5 bases). Per the germline V gene, CDR1 is LGHNT and CDR2 is FRNRAP. This CDR3 is built from 14 residues. DNA for the CDR3: TGTGCTAGCGGTTTGGAAGGGCCGGGGGATACGCAGTATTTT. Its protein product is CASGLEGPGDTQYF.

The rearrangement uses TRBV14 and TRBJ2-3; D assignment may be TRBD1 or TRBD2 (5 bases each). The germline V gene has CDR1 SGHDN and CDR2 FVKESK. Between the trimmed V and J ends, which lost 7 bases and 14 bases, there was a span of 16 bases. There are 11 residues in the CDR3. CDR3 in amino acids: CASNKVGERYF. In nucleotides, the CDR3 is TGTGCCAGCAACAAAGTAGGGGAGCGGTATTTT.

This clone was counted between two and nine times. A junction boundary mismatches the germline segment, possibly from a read error. V gene TRBV6-1 combines with J gene TRBJ2-1; TRBD2 agrees at 7 bases. This CDR3 region has 13 residues. Germline values: CDR1 MNHNS, CDR2 SASEGT. The CDR3 protein is CTSSRLLAREQFF. The CDR3 DNA follows: TGCACCAGCAGCCGCCTACTAGCGAGGGAGCAGTTCTTC.

This clone came up many times. The chain couples TRBV20-1 to TRBJ2-3; 8 nucleotides align to TRBD2. The V gene's germline CDR1 is DFQATT and CDR2 SNEGSKA (reference sequence). The CDR3 is made up of 18 amino acids. Trimming removed 1 base from V and 1 base from J; junction bases left unmatched: 13. For the CDR3, the DNA is TGCAGTGCTAGAGTCCCCGTAGACGGGAGGGGTGGCACAGATACGCAGTATTTT. Translated, it gives CSARVPVDGRGGTDTQYF.

Details on this clone: The junction and the germline gene differ at one end; a read error may be behind it. The CDR3 is CASIESRQAYEQYF. The DNA of the CDR3 is TGTGCCAGCATTGAAAGCAGACAGGCCTACGAGCAGTACTTC. V and J are TRBV2 and TRBJ2-7; D might be TRBD1 (6 bases). Germline V gives CDR1 SNHLY, CDR2 FYNNEI. This CDR3 spans 14 amino acids. Supplemented by reference TRBV2 and TRBJ2-7, the full variable domain reads EPEVTQTPSHQVTQMGQEVILRCVPISNHLYFYWYRQILGQKVEFLVSFYNNEISEKSEIFDDQFSVERPDGSNFTLKIRSTKLEDSAMYFCASIESRQAYEQYFGPGTRLTVT.

This clone was recorded many times. The chain employs TRBV30 and TRBJ2-2; TRBD2 aligns across 7 bases. Losses at the gene ends were 4 bases for V and 4 bases for J; bases not matched to a gene: 12. The CDR3 spans 16 residues. Germline V gives CDR1 GTSNPN, CDR2 SVGIG (reference sequence). In nucleotides, the CDR3 is TGTGCCTGGACCTTCTGGGGGACTACAGGCACCGGGGAGCTGTTTTTT. Translated, it gives CAWTFWGTTGTGELFF.

The CDR3 reads CSAIGTSERREQYF. DNA for the CDR3: TGCAGTGCTATCGGGACTAGCGAACGTCGCGAGCAGTACTTC. V is TRBV20-1 and J is TRBJ2-7; 10 bases are shared with TRBD2. V gave up 4 bases and J gave up 6 bases; unmatched junction bases: 9. The CDR3 runs to 14 residues. CDR1 and CDR2 from the germline V gene are DFQATT and SNEGSKA (reference sequence).

Comment on this clone: Since a much larger clone is just one base distant, this may be a read error. The identical CDR3 is also encoded by other nucleotide sequences in the sample. The J gene is TRBJ2-5, the V gene TRBV3-1; D is unresolved. The V gene's germline CDR1 is LGHDT and CDR2 YNNKEL (reference sequence). The CDR3 has 15 amino acids. CDR3 sequence reads: CASSQGWQTQETQYF. In DNA, the CDR3 is TGTGCCAGTAGCCAAGGTTGGCAGACCCAAGAGACCCAGTACTTC.

This clone appeared many times. The rearrangement links TRBV19 to TRBJ1-3, with no clear D. In germline, CDR1 is LNHDA, CDR2 SQIVND (reference sequence). The CDR3 length is 14 residues. Between the trimmed V and J ends, which lost 5 bases and 4 bases, there was a span of 12 bases. The CDR3 DNA sequence: TGTGCCAGTAGTTCCCCGGACGTAGGAAACACCATATATTTT. Amino acids: CASSSPDVGNTIYF. Full variable domain (missing parts from reference TRBV19 and TRBJ1-3): DGGITQSPKYLFRKEGQNVTLSCEQNLNHDAMYWYRQDPGQGLRLIYYSQIVNDFQKGDIAEGYSVSREKKESFPLTVTSAQKNPTAFYLCASSSPDVGNTIYFGEGSWLTVV.